The 5 T cell receptor beta chains below were found in one sample sequenced in a study of blood T cell repertoires in COVID-19. The table came from immunoSEQ multiplex PCR; TCRdb's copy has only in-frame clones and leaves some out. The table shows under 30,000 clones, with 80% occurring only once. The sequencing input was peripheral blood. Source of these receptors: an older woman with acute or convalescent COVID-19.

The V call is TRBV4-1, the J call TRBJ2-2; 9 bases map to TRBD2. CDR1 and CDR2 from the germline V gene are MGHRA and YSYEKL. The CDR3 contains 19 residues. V gave up 0 bases and J gave up 0 bases; unmatched junction bases: 8. The CDR3, as DNA: TGCGCCAGCAGCCAAGATGTTCTAGCGGGGTTCGCGAACACCGGGGAGCTGTTTTTT. Amino acid sequence: CASSQDVLAGFANTGELFF.

In this sample, this clone turned up once. The V and J genes are TRBV5-1 and TRBJ2-1, with D perhaps TRBD2 (5 bases). This CDR3 contains 16 residues. Trimming pared 4 bases from V and 0 bases from J, leaving 14 bases between. Looked up from germline, CDR1 is SGHRS and CDR2 is YFSETQ. The CDR3 bases are TGCGCCAGCAGCGCCGGGGTGGCGGGCTCCTACAATGAGCAGTTCTTC. Protein: CASSAGVAGSYNEQFF.

The genes are TRBV11-2 and TRBJ2-3; D is unclear. This CDR3 has 12 amino acids. V gave up 5 bases and J gave up 2 bases, with 5 bases separating them. CDR1 SGHAT and CDR2 FQNNGV come from the germline V gene. The CDR3 DNA sequence: TGTGCCAGCAGCCCATTCACAGATACGCAGTATTTT. It codes for CASSPFTDTQYF.

The gene calls are TRBV19 and TRBJ2-7, with a tentative D call TRBD1 (5 bases). The CDR3 runs to 15 residues. CDR1 and CDR2 from the germline V gene are LNHDA and SQIVND (reference sequence). V lost 0 bases, J lost 2 bases, and 11 bases lay in between. The CDR3 DNA reads TGTGCCAGTAGTATAGAACCAGGGAACCCCTACGAGCAGTACTTC. Its protein product is CASSIEPGNPYEQYF. The full variable domain, completed using reference TRBV19 and TRBJ2-7, is DGGITQSPKYLFRKEGQNVTLSCEQNLNHDAMYWYRQDPGQGLRLIYYSQIVNDFQKGDIAEGYSVSREKKESFPLTVTSAQKNPTAFYLCASSIEPGNPYEQYFGPGTRLTVT.

The genes are TRBV4-1 and TRBJ1-5, with TRBD1 matching 9 bases. The germline gives CDR1 MGHRA, CDR2 YSYEKL. The CDR3 has 16 residues. Trimming took 3 bases from V and 4 from J; bases not matched to a gene: 7. In DNA form, the CDR3 reads TGCGCCAGCAGCCACCCGGGACAGGGCAAAAATCAGCCCCAGCATTTT. Amino acids: CASSHPGQGKNQPQHF.